This T cell receptor beta chain comes out of a study of T cell changes during pregnancy in multiple sclerosis. Produced via immunoSEQ multiplex PCR; TCRdb's table is partial and in-frame only. The data hold tens of thousands of clones, with roughly 93% observed a single time. The CDR3 has 16 amino acids. With 3 bases clipped from V and 5 bases from J, the junction kept 7 bases outside the gene matches. Germline V CDR1 and CDR2: SGDLS, YYNGEE. The sequencing used peripheral blood, collected in the third trimester of pregnancy. This TCR came from a female donor with multiple sclerosis, enrolled in a pregnancy study. This sequence joins TRBV9 and TRBJ2-2; 10 bases align to TRBD1. The CDR3 protein is CASSDRDRGATGELFF. The CDR3 nucleotides read TGTGCCAGCAGCGACCGGGACAGGGGAGCAACCGGGGAGCTGTTTTTT.